This passage covers 31 T cell receptor beta chains from one sample sequenced in a study of cytomegalovirus exposure and HLA in healthy donors. 13 Jbeta primers and 60 Vbeta primers were used for the PCR. Some clones are missing from TCRdb's copy, which holds only in-frame ones; the method was immunoSEQ multiplex PCR. The sample consists of approximately 120,000 clones, around 73% of them appearing once. Sequencing input: PBMCs. The receptors derive from a man aged 35-49 years in good health and CMV-seronegative.

This chain joins TRBV5-4 and TRBJ1-6; TRBD1 matches at 10 bases. The germline CDR1 and CDR2 sequences are SGHNT and YYREEE (reference sequence). V lost 3 bases, J lost 8 bases, and 2 bases stayed unmatched. There are 14 residues in the CDR3. The CDR3 loop is CASSSGQGDSPLHF. Written as DNA, the CDR3 is TGTGCCAGCAGCTCTGGACAGGGGGATTCACCCCTCCACTTT.

This rearrangement joins TRBV9 to TRBJ1-4; possible D gene TRBD1, 5 bases. Germline assignment: CDR1 SGDLS and CDR2 YYNGEE. This CDR3 has 13 amino acids. The V end was cut by 0 bases, the J end by 11 bases, with 11 bases between. The CDR3 region has the DNA TGTGCCAGCAGCGTAGGGCAGGGTAGGAAACTGTTTTTT. Amino acid sequence: CASSVGQGRKLFF.

The CDR3 spells CASSLGGVSGTEAFF. CDR3 bases: TGTGCCAGCAGCTTGGGGGGGGTGTCGGGAACTGAAGCTTTCTTT. V usage is TRBV5-4 and J usage is TRBJ1-1; D possibly corresponds to TRBD1 (5 bases). The germline gives CDR1 SGHNT, CDR2 YYREEE (reference sequence). This CDR3 is 15 amino acids long. V was trimmed by 0 bases and J by 5 bases, leaving 14 bases between them.

This clone has more than one count but fewer than ten. This chain connects TRBV9 to TRBJ2-5; D is uncertain. V lost 1 base and J 7 bases, leaving 11 bases between the germline ends. This CDR3 comprises 13 residues. Germline V gene lookup returns CDR1 SGDLS and CDR2 YYNGEE. In nucleotides, the CDR3 is TGTGCCAGCAGCGTACGGGTGGCAACGACCCAGTACTTC. It encodes CASSVRVATTQYF.

The table lists this clone with a count of one. The rearrangement joins TRBV29-1 to TRBJ1-1; 8 bases map to TRBD1. The CDR3 contains 11 residues. The germline CDR1 and CDR2 sequences are SQVTM and ANQGSEA. V gave up 3 bases and J gave up 7 bases; unmatched junction bases: 1. The CDR3 DNA sequence: TGCAGCGTTGATGGGACAGGTGAAGCTTTCTTT. Translated, it gives CSVDGTGEAFF.

J is TRBJ1-2 and V is TRBV7-2; 9 nucleotides align to TRBD1. Germline CDR1 SGHTA, CDR2 FQGNSA. Trimming took 5 bases from V and 6 from J; bases not matched to a gene: 13. CDR3 length: 16 amino acids. CDR3 sequence (DNA): TGTGCCAGCAGCGCTCGTTTCGACAGGGGGGTAAATGGCTACACCTTC. Its translation: CASSARFDRGVNGYTF.

The rearrangement links TRBV27 to TRBJ1-1; 8 bases are shared with TRBD1. V shed 5 bases and J 3 bases; nucleotides not matched to a gene: 5. This CDR3 has 14 residues. The germline V gene encodes CDR1 MNHEY and CDR2 SMNVEV (reference sequence). CDR3 nucleotides: TGTGCCAGCAGTCAGGGACAGGAGTACACTGAAGCTTTCTTT. Its protein is CASSQGQEYTEAFF.

The V call is TRBV7-9, the J call TRBJ2-7; 9 bases line up with TRBD1. Trimming cost V 1 base and J 1 base; bases outside gene matches: 5. The CDR3 covers 16 residues. The germline CDR1 and CDR2 sequences are SEHNR and FQNEAQ (reference sequence). The CDR3 nucleotides are TGTGCCAGCAGCTTAGTATTGGGGACAGGGTCCTACGAGCAGTACTTC. Amino acids: CASSLVLGTGSYEQYF.

This clone has just a few counts. The chain links TRBV4-1 to TRBJ1-4, with D perhaps TRBD1 (5 bases). The ends were cut back, 5 bases at V and 8 bases at J, with 15 bases in the middle. In germline, CDR1 is MGHRA, CDR2 YSYEKL. The CDR3 length is 14 residues. CDR3 in amino acids: CASSYRTGGEKLFF. Here the CDR3 DNA reads TGCGCCAGCAGCTACCGCACAGGCGGAGAAAAACTGTTTTTT.

The J gene is TRBJ2-5, the V gene TRBV5-1; the match to TRBD1 covers 7 bases. CDR1 is SGHRS, CDR2 YFSETQ, per germline. J was trimmed by 2 bases and V by 0 bases; bases with no gene match: 7. This CDR3 region has 16 residues. DNA for the CDR3: TGCGCCAGCAGCTTGGCCATCGGCAGGGGGCAAGAGACCCAGTACTTC. Translation gives CASSLAIGRGQETQYF. Looking up the rest from reference TRBV5-1 and TRBJ2-5 gives the full variable domain: KAGVTQTPRYLIKTRGQQVTLSCSPISGHRSVSWYQQTPGQGLQFLFEYFSETQRNKGNFPGRFSGRQFSNSRSEMNVSTLELGDSALYLCASSLAIGRGQETQYFGPGTRLLVL.

This chain uses TRBV7-9 with TRBJ2-1; 10 bases match TRBD1. Germline V CDR1 and CDR2: SEHNR, FQNEAQ (reference sequence). Trimming at V came to 5 bases and at J to 2 bases, leaving 3 bases not matched to a gene. The CDR3 extends over 15 amino acids. DNA for the CDR3: TGTGCCAGCAGCCCGACAGGGGGCGCCTACAATGAGCAGTTCTTC. Amino acid sequence: CASSPTGGAYNEQFF.

The chain joins TRBV5-1 to TRBJ2-5; D unresolved. The CDR3 sequence is 11 residues long. Trimming stripped 5 bases from V and 3 bases from J, with 5 bases between. Germline lookup yields CDR1 SGHRS and CDR2 YFSETQ. Here the CDR3 DNA reads TGCGCCAGCAGTTCCAAAGAGACCCAGTACTTC. It translates to CASSSKETQYF.

This clone was detected a few times. This chain joins TRBV5-1 and TRBJ2-3, with D possibly TRBD2 on 6 matching bases. Germline V gene lookup returns CDR1 SGHRS and CDR2 YFSETQ. V shed 4 bases and J shed 0 bases, with 9 bases lying between them. CDR3 length equals 14 residues. In DNA, the CDR3 is TGCGCCAGCAGCGTGGGGACTAGCACAGATACGCAGTATTTT. Translated, it gives CASSVGTSTDTQYF.

This chain connects TRBV27 to TRBJ2-7; D possibly corresponds to TRBD2 (6 bases). The ends were cut back, 3 bases at V and 3 bases at J, with 12 bases in the middle. There are 14 residues in the CDR3. Germline loops: CDR1 MNHEY, CDR2 SMNVEV (reference sequence). The CDR3 loop is CASSLLAGNYEQYF. DNA of the CDR3: TGTGCCAGCAGTTTGCTGGCGGGAAACTACGAGCAGTACTTC.

The chain recombines TRBV11-2 with TRBJ2-5; TRBD2 might be the D (5 bases). Trimming cost V 1 base and J 9 bases, with 6 bases left between them. The CDR3 is 11 residues long. Germline V CDR1 and CDR2: SGHAT, FQNNGV. CDR3 DNA sequence: TGTGCCAGCAGCTTAGGAGGGCCCCAGTACTTC. Its protein is CASSLGGPQYF.

This clone was picked up a small number of times. V gene TRBV27 combines with J gene TRBJ2-6; no firm D call. The V and J ends lost 3 bases and 0 bases respectively, with 9 bases between them. Germline CDR1 and CDR2: MNHEY and SMNVEV (reference sequence). This CDR3 contains 16 residues. The CDR3 nucleotides are TGTGCCAGCAGTTTCCTACAGAGCTCTGGGGCCAACGTCCTGACTTTC. It specifies CASSFLQSSGANVLTF.

The CDR3 region is CASSLTLRNAWEQYF. The CDR3 DNA reads TGTGCCAGCAGCTTAACGTTAAGAAACGCGTGGGAGCAGTACTTC. This rearrangement joins TRBV7-3 to TRBJ2-7; D gene uncertain. CDR3 length: 15 amino acids. Germline loops: CDR1 SGHTA, CDR2 FQGTGA. V shed 0 bases and J shed 7 bases, with 16 bases lying between them.

The CDR3 bases are TGTGCCAGCAGTGACGACAGGGGTAGAGGTCGGTCCTATAATTCACCCCTCCACTTT. Translation gives CASSDDRGRGRSYNSPLHF. The chain uses TRBV28 and TRBJ1-6; 8 bases fit TRBD1. The germline CDR1 and CDR2 sequences are MDHEN and SYDVKM. V was clipped by 5 bases and J by 1 base; unmatched bases: 13. This CDR3 region has 19 residues. The full variable domain, with the rest looked up from reference TRBV28 and TRBJ1-6, is DVKVTQSSRYLVKRTGEKVFLECVQDMDHENMFWYRQDPGLGLRLIYFSYDVKMKEKGDIPEGYSVSREKKERFSLILESASTNQTSMYLCASSDDRGRGRSYNSPLHFGNGTRLTVT.

The CDR3 is CASSLNRGQGYTF. CDR3 sequence (DNA): TGTGCCAGCAGTTTAAACAGGGGGCAAGGCTACACCTTC. The chain carries TRBV28 and TRBJ1-2; 9 bases are shared with TRBD1. The CDR3 is 13 residues long. CDR1 and CDR2 from the germline V gene are MDHEN and SYDVKM. The trim removed 2 bases at V and 8 bases at J, leaving 3 bases unmatched.

This clone was counted once. The genes are TRBV6-5 and TRBJ1-5, with TRBD1 matching 11 bases. The CDR3 is made up of 15 amino acids. V dropped 6 bases and J dropped 4; count of bases not matched to a gene: 5. In germline, CDR1 is MNHEY, CDR2 SVGAGI. The CDR3 sequence: CASSRGTGGNQPQHF. CDR3 DNA: TGTGCCAGCAGCAGGGGGACAGGGGGGAATCAGCCCCAGCATTTT.

This clone has just a few counts. V is TRBV4-3 and J is TRBJ1-5; 10 bases line up with TRBD1. CDR3 length: 15 amino acids. The germline V gene has CDR1 LGHNA and CDR2 YSLEER. V trimming: 4 bases; J trimming: 6 bases; junction bases outside the gene matches: 6. The CDR3, as DNA: TGCGCCAGCAGCCCAGGGACAGGGGAGGGTCAGCCCCAGCATTTT. It codes for CASSPGTGEGQPQHF.

In regard to this clone: This sample also contains other DNA sequences that code for the same CDR3. This rearrangement joins TRBV29-1 to TRBJ1-2; TRBD1 is a possible D gene (6 bases). Trimming left V 5 bases short and J 2 bases short, with 9 bases between. This CDR3 is 12 amino acids long. CDR1 and CDR2 (germline): SQVTM, ANQGSEA. The CDR3 reads CSVRGQNYGYTF. CDR3 DNA: TGCAGCGTTCGAGGACAGAACTATGGCTACACCTTC.

The chain joins TRBV4-2 to TRBJ1-2; no firm D call. The CDR3 is 15 residues long. V lost 0 bases to trimming and J lost 8 bases, with 16 bases between them. CDR1 LGHNA and CDR2 YNFKEQ come from the germline V gene. The chain's CDR3 is CASSQDSGFSRGYTF. DNA of the CDR3: TGTGCCAGCAGCCAAGATTCGGGGTTTAGCAGGGGCTACACCTTC.

The chain employs TRBV6-5 and TRBJ2-7, with 8 bases aligning to TRBD2. The CDR3 extends over 16 amino acids. Unmatched junction bases numbered 11, after V lost 0 bases and J lost 7 bases. Germline V gives CDR1 MNHEY, CDR2 SVGAGI. CDR3 bases: TGTGCCAGCAGTTACTCCTCGGGTAGCGGGGTTAAAGAGCAGTACTTC. Translating it yields CASSYSSGSGVKEQYF.

The rearrangement uses TRBV5-5 and TRBJ1-2; 10 nucleotides match TRBD1. V lost 0 bases to trimming and J lost 0 bases; unmatched junction nucleotides: 2. There are 16 residues in the CDR3. CDR1 is SGHKS and CDR2 is YYEKEE in the germline V gene (reference sequence). CDR3 residues: CASSLAGTGANYGYTF. The CDR3 nucleotides are TGTGCCAGCAGCTTGGCCGGGACAGGGGCTAACTATGGCTACACCTTC. Using reference TRBV5-5 and TRBJ1-2 for the parts outside the CDR3, the full variable domain is DAGVTQSPTHLIKTRGQQVTLRCSPISGHKSVSWYQQVLGQGPQFIFQYYEKEERGRGNFPDRFSARQFPNYSSELNVNALLLGDSALYLCASSLAGTGANYGYTFGSGTRLTVV.

This clone has just a few counts. V gene TRBV6-5 combines with J gene TRBJ2-2; D is ambiguous. The length of the CDR3 is 13 residues. V was shortened by 5 bases and J by 7 bases, with 11 bases between the two germline ends. Per the germline V gene, CDR1 is MNHEY and CDR2 is SVGAGI. The CDR3 sequence is CASSPRSGGELFF. The CDR3 DNA is TGTGCCAGCAGTCCCAGGTCCGGCGGGGAGCTGTTTTTT.

This clone was recorded a few times. The V and J genes are TRBV19 and TRBJ2-7; 10 nucleotides agree with TRBD2. The germline gives CDR1 LNHDA, CDR2 SQIVND (reference sequence). Unmatched junction bases numbered 7, after V lost 5 bases and J lost 0 bases. The CDR3 covers 16 residues. CDR3 sequence (DNA): TGTGCCAGTAGTCCTAGCGGGGGCCTAAGCTCCTACGAGCAGTACTTC. This translates into CASSPSGGLSSYEQYF.

This chain connects TRBV4-3 to TRBJ1-2; 7 positions match TRBD1. Trimming at V came to 0 bases and at J to 6 bases, leaving 10 bases not matched to a gene. CDR1 and CDR2 (germline): LGHNA, YSLEER. This CDR3 is built from 16 residues. DNA for the CDR3: TGCGCCAGCAGCCAAGAGATTAAATCGACAGGGCATGGCTACACCTTC. Its protein product is CASSQEIKSTGHGYTF.

V is TRBV7-3 and J is TRBJ1-6; TRBD1 matches 10 bases. CDR1 and CDR2 from the germline V gene are SGHTA and FQGTGA. After removal of 3 bases from V and 4 bases from J, the junction contained 3 bases not matched to a gene. The CDR3 extends over 16 amino acids. The CDR3 coding sequence is TGTGCCAGCAGCTTGAGGGGACAGGGGTATAATTCACCCCTCCACTTT. Encoded protein: CASSLRGQGYNSPLHF.

The rearrangement joins TRBV19 to TRBJ2-1; 10 bases match TRBD1. CDR1 and CDR2 (germline): LNHDA, SQIVND (reference sequence). The CDR3 extends over 15 amino acids. Trimming took 5 bases from V and 9 from J; bases not matched to a gene: 10. The CDR3 DNA reads as TGTGCCAGTAGTCCGCGACAGGGGGCAACGGGTGAGCAGTTCTTC. Translated, it gives CASSPRQGATGEQFF.

The chain uses TRBV5-8 and TRBJ1-6; D might be TRBD1 (6 bases). Germline values: CDR1 SGHTS, CDR2 YDEGEE. V lost 0 bases, J lost 10 bases, and 14 bases lay in between. CDR3 length: 15 amino acids. CDR3 loop: CASSLVQGDQSPLHF. DNA of the CDR3: TGTGCCAGCAGCTTGGTACAGGGAGACCAATCACCCCTCCACTTT.